Presented here are 27 T cell receptor beta chains from one specimen sequenced in a study of T cells in Graves' hyperthyroidism and ophthalmopathy. RNA transcripts gave rise to amplified TCR beta CDR3 regions. The HTBI set primed first-round TCR CDR3 RT-PCR. MiXCR was run by TCRdb on the multiplex PCR reads, yielding one entry per CDR3 protein. Here the sample spans 450,000 to 600,000 distinct CDR3 sequences, 15% to 20% being singletons. The sample consisted of blood. The origin of the receptors is a man aged 40-50 years with Graves' ophthalmopathy.

The J gene is TRBJ1-1, the V gene TRBV7-3; the D is unclear. CDR3 length: 13 amino acids. Per the germline V gene, CDR1 is SGHTA and CDR2 is FQGTGA. V lost 1 base, J lost 5 bases, and 8 bases lay in between. CDR3 residues: CASSLIEGTEAFF. In DNA form, the CDR3 reads TGTGCCAGCAGCTTAATAGAAGGGACTGAAGCTTTCTTT.

The table lists this clonotype with many counts. The rearrangement links TRBV7-9 to TRBJ2-5, with TRBD1 matching 8 bases. V lost 5 bases, J lost 4 bases, and 9 bases stayed unmatched. The CDR3 consists of 15 residues. The germline V gene has CDR1 SEHNR and CDR2 FQNEAQ (reference sequence). Here the CDR3 reads CASSPRQGMRETQYF. For the CDR3, the DNA is TGTGCCAGCAGCCCCCGACAGGGGATGAGAGAGACCCAGTACTTC. The whole variable domain, remainder taken from reference TRBV7-9 and TRBJ2-5, is DTGVSQNPRHKITKRGQNVTFRCDPISEHNRLYWYRQTLGQGPEFLTYFQNEAQLEKSRLLSDRFSAERPKGSFSTLEIQRTEQGDSAMYLCASSPRQGMRETQYFGPGTRLLVL.

This clonotype occurred many times. The genes are TRBV5-1 and TRBJ2-7, with D tentatively TRBD1 (6 bases). There are 15 residues in the CDR3. The germline V gene encodes CDR1 SGHRS and CDR2 YFSETQ. With 4 bases removed from V and 2 bases from J, the gap between germline ends came to 16 bases. CDR3 DNA: TGCGCCAGCAGCCTGACCCGGGACACCACCTACGAGCAGTACTTC. It is translated as CASSLTRDTTYEQYF.

The chain is built from TRBV9 and TRBJ1-1; D might be TRBD1 (6 bases). Germline V gene lookup returns CDR1 SGDLS and CDR2 YYNGEE. This CDR3 region has 13 residues. V was clipped by 1 base and J by 8 bases, with 12 bases between them. The CDR3: CASSVRGDSEAFF. The CDR3 DNA follows: TGTGCCAGCAGCGTAAGGGGGGACTCCGAAGCTTTCTTT.

The gene calls are TRBV18 and TRBJ2-7; D is ambiguous. V lost 5 bases and J lost 3, with 14 bases in between. Germline CDR1 is KGHSH and CDR2 is LQKENI. CDR3 length: 14 amino acids. The CDR3 sequence: CASSIKESHYEQYF. CDR3 nucleotide sequence: TGTGCCAGCTCAATAAAGGAGTCCCACTACGAGCAGTACTTC.

This clonotype came up many times. The gene calls are TRBV3-1 and TRBJ1-2; D perhaps matches TRBD1 (5 bases). The germline V gene encodes CDR1 LGHDT and CDR2 YNNKEL (reference sequence). The CDR3 runs to 16 residues. The V end lost 5 bases, the J end lost 8 bases, and 24 bases lay between the germline ends. As DNA, the CDR3 is TGTGCCAGCAGCAAATCCGGGGCAAGCCAATCCCGGGGCTACACCTTC. It specifies CASSKSGASQSRGYTF. Drawing the rest from reference TRBV3-1 and TRBJ1-2, the complete variable domain is DTAVSQTPKYLVTQMGNDKSIKCEQNLGHDTMYWYKQDSKKFLKIMFSYNNKELIINETVPNRFSPKSPDKAHLNLHINSLELGDSAVYFCASSKSGASQSRGYTFGSGTRLTVV.

The chain employs TRBV7-6 and TRBJ1-1, with D uncertain. CDR3 length: 20 amino acids. Per the germline V gene, CDR1 is SGHVS and CDR2 is FNYEAQ. With 7 bases removed from V and 1 base from J, the gap between germline ends came to 31 bases. This CDR3 reads CASTSLDESLPYSANTEAFF. The CDR3 DNA is TGTGCCAGCACCTCCTTGGACGAATCCCTCCCGTATTCGGCGAACACTGAAGCTTTCTTT. Together with reference TRBV7-6 and TRBJ1-1, the CDR3 gives the full variable domain: GAGVSQSPRYKVTKRGQDVALRCDPISGHVSLYWYRQALGQGPEFLTYFNYEAQQDKSGLPNDRFSAERPEGSISTLTIQRTEQRDSAMYRCASTSLDESLPYSANTEAFFGQGTRLTVV.

The V gene is TRBV19, the J gene TRBJ2-3; D is unclear. The germline gives CDR1 LNHDA, CDR2 SQIVND (reference sequence). The V and J ends lost 5 bases and 0 bases respectively, with 9 bases between them. The CDR3 sequence is 14 residues long. The CDR3 here is CASSPTHSTDTQYF. The DNA for the CDR3 is TGTGCCAGTAGTCCCACACACAGCACAGATACGCAGTATTTT.

The chain joins TRBV28 to TRBJ1-5; 7 bases fit TRBD1. The CDR3 is made up of 16 amino acids. Germline lookup yields CDR1 MDHEN and CDR2 SYDVKM. V dropped 5 bases and J dropped 3; count of bases not matched to a gene: 10. The CDR3 DNA is TGTGCCAGCAGTGGCCGGGACAGTTTATTCAATCAGCCCCAGCATTTT. Translation gives CASSGRDSLFNQPQHF.

This rearrangement joins TRBV12-3 or TRBV12-4 to TRBJ1-4, with D possibly TRBD1 on 5 matching bases. The CDR3 has 16 amino acids. The V and J ends lost 6 bases and 8 bases respectively, with 22 bases between them. The CDR3 is CASSLMDNPLGEKLFF. As DNA, the CDR3 is TGTGCCAGCAGCCTGATGGACAACCCCTTGGGGGAAAAACTGTTTTTT.

This clonotype was seen a few times. V gene TRBV5-8 combines with J gene TRBJ2-2, with 9 bases aligning to TRBD2. With V trimmed by 2 bases and J by 1 base, 9 bases remained unmatched. CDR3 length: 18 amino acids. Germline values: CDR1 SGHTS, CDR2 YDEGEE. The CDR3 protein is CASSFGLNSGGNTGELFF. The CDR3 DNA follows: TGTGCCAGCAGCTTCGGCCTGAATAGCGGGGGGAACACCGGGGAGCTGTTTTTT.

This clonotype appeared a few times. The chain combines TRBV10-3 with TRBJ2-7; the D is unclear. The CDR3 contains 14 residues. Germline CDR1 and CDR2: ENHRY and SYGVKD. Trimming pared 0 bases from V and 2 bases from J, leaving 8 bases between. The CDR3 is CAISESGTPYEQYF. CDR3 DNA sequence: TGTGCCATCAGTGAGTCGGGTACCCCCTACGAGCAGTACTTC.

With respect to this clonotype: Given a much more abundant clone one base away, this may be a read error. The chain links TRBV20-1 to TRBJ2-7; TRBD2 matches at 7 bases. From germline, CDR1 is DFQATT and CDR2 SNEGSKA (reference sequence). The CDR3 covers 15 residues. The CDR3 loop reads CSARSRRGSSCEQYF. Written as DNA, the CDR3 is TGCAGTGCTAGGAGTCGGCGGGGGTCCTCCTGCGAGCAGTACTTC.

The chain couples TRBV2 to TRBJ1-1, with D possibly being TRBD1 (6 bases). Germline V CDR1 and CDR2: SNHLY, FYNNEI. The CDR3 contains 13 residues. V was shortened by 8 bases and J by 0 bases, with 10 bases between the two germline ends. CDR3 DNA: TGTGCCAGCTCGGACAGTTTGAACACTGAAGCTTTCTTT. Protein product: CASSDSLNTEAFF.

The J gene is TRBJ2-7, the V gene TRBV12-3 or TRBV12-4; D ambiguous. The CDR3 runs 15 residues. Trimming removed 5 bases at V and 5 bases at J, with 19 bases between. Written as DNA, the CDR3 is TGTGCCAGCAGTCCACTTCCTTTGACCAACAACGAGCAGTACTTC. Protein product: CASSPLPLTNNEQYF.

The chain is built from TRBV12-3 or TRBV12-4 and TRBJ2-1, with D possibly TRBD2 on 6 matching bases. The V end lost 5 bases, the J end lost 9 bases, and 14 bases lay between the germline ends. The CDR3 is 13 residues long. The CDR3 bases are TGTGCCAGCAGTGCCACTAGCCAGGGTGAGCAGTTCTTC. The encoded protein is CASSATSQGEQFF.

The V gene is TRBV20-1, the J gene TRBJ1-3, with 7 bases matching TRBD1. This CDR3 region has 14 residues. Germline CDR1 and CDR2: DFQATT and SNEGSKA (reference sequence). Trimming cost V 5 bases and J 0 bases; bases outside gene matches: 4. CDR3 residues: CSALDRISGNTIYF. The DNA of the CDR3 is TGCAGTGCTCTGGACAGGATCTCTGGAAACACCATATATTTT.

This clonotype was counted a few times. V gene TRBV7-9 combines with J gene TRBJ1-1; possible D gene TRBD1, 5 bases. Germline-derived CDR1 and CDR2 are SEHNR and FQNEAQ (reference sequence). Between the trimmed V and J ends, which lost 2 bases and 0 bases, there was a span of 10 bases. The CDR3 is made up of 15 amino acids. The CDR3: CASSLRDGLNTEAFF. In DNA, the CDR3 is TGTGCCAGCAGCTTACGGGACGGCCTGAACACTGAAGCTTTCTTT.

V is TRBV4-1 and J is TRBJ2-7; 9 nucleotides match TRBD2. Looked up from germline, CDR1 is MGHRA and CDR2 is YSYEKL. Trimming at V came to 3 bases and at J to 0 bases, leaving 6 bases not matched to a gene. The CDR3 is 16 residues long. For the CDR3, the DNA is TGCGCCAGCAGCCAGTTAGCGGGGGCCCTCTCCTACGAGCAGTACTTC. Protein product: CASSQLAGALSYEQYF.

There are a few counts of this clonotype. The CDR3 nucleotides are TGCAGTGCGAGGGCGGGAGGGCCTTCCTACGAGCAGTACTTC. This codes for CSARAGGPSYEQYF. The chain combines TRBV20-1 with TRBJ2-7, with 9 bases that match TRBD2. V was pared by 6 bases and J by 1 base, with 7 bases of the junction left unmatched. Germline V gene data show CDR1 as DFQATT and CDR2 as SNEGSKA (reference sequence). The CDR3 loop spans 14 amino acids.

This clonotype was seen at least ten times. At one end the junction does not follow the germline gene, possibly because of a read error. The chain combines TRBV7-9 with TRBJ1-1; 8 bases align to TRBD1. Germline V gives CDR1 SEHNR, CDR2 FQNEAQ (reference sequence). The CDR3 is made up of 12 amino acids. The CDR3 loop reads CASSYGQGEAFF. In DNA, the CDR3 is TGCGCCAGCAGCTACGGACAGGGCGAGGCTTTCTTT.

Concerning this clonotype: The junction differs from germline at one of its ends, possibly a read error. V gene TRBV7-9 combines with J gene TRBJ1-4; TRBD1 agrees at 7 bases. Germline loops: CDR1 SEHNR, CDR2 FQNEAQ (reference sequence). CDR3 length: 15 amino acids. The CDR3 region has the DNA TGTGCCAGCAGCTTAGTACAGGGGAGAGATGAAGAACTGTTTTTT. It translates to CASSLVQGRDEELFF.

The table lists this clonotype with many counts. This rearrangement joins TRBV30 to TRBJ2-3; D gene uncertain. Germline V gene lookup returns CDR1 GTSNPN and CDR2 SVGIG (reference sequence). The CDR3 consists of 12 residues. Trimming took 2 bases from V and 4 from J, leaving 7 bases between them. The CDR3 bases are TGTGCCTGGAGTCCCGGGTCAGATACGCAGTATTTT. The encoded protein is CAWSPGSDTQYF.

CDR3 nucleotides: TGTGCCAGCAGCCCGGGACTAGCGGGAGTCGGAGAGTACGAGCAGTACTTC. Amino acids: CASSPGLAGVGEYEQYF. The genes are TRBV5-8 and TRBJ2-7; 14 bases align to TRBD2. Germline-derived CDR1 and CDR2 are SGHTS and YDEGEE. Trimming cost V 4 bases and J 4 bases; bases outside gene matches: 10. The CDR3 sequence is 17 residues long.

Many counts were recorded for this clonotype. The chain recombines TRBV27 with TRBJ2-1, with a weak D call TRBD2 (5 bases). Germline V gene data show CDR1 as MNHEY and CDR2 as SMNVEV (reference sequence). The CDR3 is 13 residues long. V shed 5 bases and J shed 1 base, with 6 bases lying between them. The DNA of the CDR3 is TGTGCCAGCAGTACGGGATCCTACAATGAGCAGTTCTTC. This sequence encodes CASSTGSYNEQFF.

This clonotype was counted ten times or more. The chain combines TRBV9 with TRBJ2-7; D is ambiguous. Trimming took 0 bases from V and 0 from J, leaving 7 bases between them. Germline-derived CDR1 and CDR2 are SGDLS and YYNGEE. The length of the CDR3 is 14 residues. CDR3 in amino acids: CASSVGVSSYEQYF. CDR3 DNA sequence: TGTGCCAGCAGCGTAGGGGTGAGCTCCTACGAGCAGTACTTC. Filled out from reference TRBV9 and TRBJ2-7, the complete variable domain reads DSGVTQTPKHLITATGQRVTLRCSPRSGDLSVYWYQQSLDQGLQFLIQYYNGEERAKGNILERFSAQQFPDLHSELNLSSLELGDSALYFCASSVGVSSYEQYFGPGTRLTVT.

This clonotype has only a few counts. The V and J genes are TRBV7-8 and TRBJ2-1; 8 bases are a match to TRBD2. The germline V gene has CDR1 SGHVS and CDR2 FQNEAQ. The J segment lost 7 bases and the V segment lost 6 bases, leaving 11 bases of the junction unmatched. The CDR3 is 15 amino acids. The CDR3 DNA sequence: TGTGCCAGCAGGGCGGGACTAGGGGTGGCGAATGAGCAGTTCTTC. It codes for CASRAGLGVANEQFF.